These 27 T cell receptor beta chains share one sample of origin, sequenced in a study of CD8 T cells in Susac syndrome. With random hexamers, roughly 0.45 to 1 ug RNA was reverse transcribed. One entry per CDR3 protein, called by TCRdb with MiXCR from the immunoSEQ multiplex PCR reads. This table has about 160,000 distinct CDR3 sequences, approximately 93% appearing once. The specimen was CD4+ T cells from PBMCs. All receptors come from a human donor with multiple sclerosis.

J is TRBJ2-7 and V is TRBV20-1; no reliable D call. The germline gives CDR1 DFQATT, CDR2 SNEGSKA (reference sequence). The CDR3 contains 13 residues. Trimming removed 4 bases from V and 3 bases from J, with 13 bases in between. CDR3 region: CSAKDHTYYEQYF. Written as DNA, the CDR3 is TGCAGTGCTAAGGACCACACTTACTACGAGCAGTACTTC.

The gene calls are TRBV20-1 and TRBJ2-5; the D is unclear. Trimming shortened V by 3 bases and J by 5 bases, and 10 bases separated the two germline ends. There are 12 residues in the CDR3. The germline gives CDR1 DFQATT, CDR2 SNEGSKA (reference sequence). CDR3 loop: CSARMQVETQYF. The CDR3, as DNA: TGCAGTGCTAGGATGCAGGTGGAGACCCAGTACTTC.

The chain carries TRBV4-2 and TRBJ2-7; the D is unclear. Per germline, CDR1 LGHNA and CDR2 YNFKEQ. The germline V and J ends were trimmed by 8 bases and 1 base, with 18 bases remaining between them. The CDR3 spans 15 residues. CDR3 coding DNA: TGTGCCAGCCAACGTTGGGGTGGTGGTTCCTACGAGCAGTACTTC. Protein: CASQRWGGGSYEQYF.

The chain combines TRBV29-1 with TRBJ2-3, with TRBD2 matching 9 bases. Trimming removed 6 bases from V and 0 bases from J; junction bases left unmatched: 4. This CDR3 comprises 14 residues. Germline lookup yields CDR1 SQVTM and CDR2 ANQGSEA. The CDR3 DNA reads as TGCAGCGTAGCTAGCGGGGCGAGCACAGATACGCAGTATTTT. Translating gives CSVASGASTDTQYF.

The chain is built from TRBV6-5 and TRBJ1-2, with D perhaps TRBD1 (6 bases). Between the trimmed V and J ends, which lost 4 bases and 8 bases, there was a span of 23 bases. Per germline, CDR1 MNHEY and CDR2 SVGAGI. The CDR3 is 16 residues long. CDR3: CASSSIDRFSSGGYTF. The CDR3 DNA sequence: TGTGCCAGCAGTTCTATCGACAGGTTTTCTTCGGGAGGCTACACCTTC.

V is TRBV20-1 and J is TRBJ2-3, with D maybe TRBD1 (6 bases). CDR1 DFQATT and CDR2 SNEGSKA come from the germline V gene (reference sequence). V gave up 4 bases and J gave up 10 bases, with 18 bases separating them. This CDR3 has 13 residues. The CDR3 sequence is CSATGTPGDSQYF. The CDR3 nucleotides are TGCAGTGCTACAGGGACACCCGGCGATTCGCAGTATTTT.

The J gene is TRBJ1-4, the V gene TRBV19; unclear D gene. CDR1 and CDR2 from the germline V gene are LNHDA and SQIVND (reference sequence). This CDR3 region has 11 residues. V was pared by 4 bases and J by 4 bases, with 1 base between. CDR3 sequence (DNA): TGTGCCAGTAGTAATAATGAAAAACTGTTTTTT. Translating gives CASSNNEKLFF. Full variable domain (remainder filled in from reference TRBV19 and TRBJ1-4): DGGITQSPKYLFRKEGQNVTLSCEQNLNHDAMYWYRQDPGQGLRLIYYSQIVNDFQKGDIAEGYSVSREKKESFPLTVTSAQKNPTAFYLCASSNNEKLFFGSGTQLSVL.

The rearrangement links TRBV29-1 to TRBJ2-3; TRBD1 is a possible D gene (6 bases). The germline CDR1 and CDR2 sequences are SQVTM and ANQGSEA. V shed 8 bases and J shed 0 bases, with 18 bases lying between them. CDR3 size: 15 residues. CDR3 sequence: CSSQGDMTSTDTQYF. For the CDR3, the DNA is TGCAGCTCTCAAGGGGACATGACTAGCACAGATACGCAGTATTTT.

V and J are TRBV20-1 and TRBJ2-1, with 7 bases that match TRBD2. The V gene end was trimmed by 7 bases and the J gene end by 5 bases; junction bases not matched to a gene: 8. CDR3 length: 13 amino acids. Per the germline V gene, CDR1 is DFQATT and CDR2 is SNEGSKA (reference sequence). CDR3 in amino acids: CSGTGGSNNEQFF. The DNA of the CDR3 is TGCAGTGGCACCGGGGGGAGCAACAATGAGCAGTTCTTC.

The rearrangement links TRBV7-9 to TRBJ2-5; weak D call: TRBD1 (6 bases). The CDR3 spans 14 residues. Germline values: CDR1 SEHNR, CDR2 FQNEAQ (reference sequence). Trimming stripped 6 bases from V and 3 bases from J, with 14 bases between. The chain's CDR3 is CASRRTVGEETQYF. CDR3 in DNA: TGTGCCAGCAGAAGGACAGTGGGGGAAGAGACCCAGTACTTC.

J is TRBJ2-6 and V is TRBV29-1; D remains ambiguous. V lost 4 bases, J lost 0 bases, and 4 bases lay in between. The germline gives CDR1 SQVTM, CDR2 ANQGSEA. The CDR3 runs 13 residues. CDR3 coding DNA: TGCAGCGTTGCTGTCTCTGGGGCCAACGTCCTGACTTTC. Its translation is CSVAVSGANVLTF. The whole variable domain, filled in from reference TRBV29-1 and TRBJ2-6, reads SAVISQKPSRDICQRGTSLTIQCQVDSQVTMMFWYRQQPGQSLTLIATANQGSEATYESGFVIDKFPISRPNLTFSTLTVSNMSPEDSSIYLCSVAVSGANVLTFGAGSRLTVL.

The chain carries TRBV5-1 and TRBJ2-3, with D unresolved. Deletions cut 4 bases from V and 5 bases from J, with 14 bases between. Per the germline V gene, CDR1 is SGHRS and CDR2 is YFSETQ. This CDR3 is 14 amino acids long. Here the CDR3 DNA reads TGCGCCAGCAGCGACCAGACACTCCTAGATACGCAGTATTTT. Encoded protein: CASSDQTLLDTQYF.

V gene TRBV29-1 combines with J gene TRBJ1-1, with TRBD1 as a possible D gene (6 bases). Trimming took 7 bases from V and 6 from J, leaving 21 bases between them. Germline V gene sequence: CDR1 SQVTM, CDR2 ANQGSEA. The length of the CDR3 is 14 residues. The CDR3 coding sequence is TGCAGCGCCCGAGGAACCGACAGGTTATCTGAAGCTTTCTTT. It translates to CSARGTDRLSEAFF. Full variable domain (rest looked up from reference TRBV29-1 and TRBJ1-1): SAVISQKPSRDICQRGTSLTIQCQVDSQVTMMFWYRQQPGQSLTLIATANQGSEATYESGFVIDKFPISRPNLTFSTLTVSNMSPEDSSIYLCSARGTDRLSEAFFGQGTRLTVV.

The rearrangement links TRBV5-4 to TRBJ2-6; D not certain. Trimming stripped 8 bases from V and 0 bases from J, with 6 bases between. The CDR3 spans 13 residues. CDR1 and CDR2 (germline): SGHNT, YYREEE (reference sequence). The CDR3 bases are TGTGCCAGTGGTGCCTCTGGGGCCAACGTCCTGACTTTC. Amino acids: CASGASGANVLTF.

This clonotype is a singleton in its sample. The chain uses TRBV29-1 and TRBJ2-2; D is unclear. Looked up from germline, CDR1 is SQVTM and CDR2 is ANQGSEA. This CDR3 is 13 amino acids long. Trimming shortened V by 2 bases and J by 2 bases, and 6 bases separated the two germline ends. CDR3 sequence: CSVEPKNTGELFF. CDR3 sequence (DNA): TGCAGCGTTGAACCAAAAAACACCGGGGAGCTGTTTTTT.

This chain links TRBV27 with TRBJ1-1; possible D gene TRBD1, 5 bases. The CDR3 extends over 15 amino acids. Looked up from germline, CDR1 is MNHEY and CDR2 is SMNVEV (reference sequence). The ends were cut back, 3 bases at V and 1 base at J, with 12 bases in the middle. The CDR3 spells CASSFGADSNTEAFF. The CDR3 coding sequence is TGTGCCAGCAGTTTCGGGGCAGATTCGAACACTGAAGCTTTCTTT.

The chain carries TRBV18 and TRBJ1-1, with 9 positions matching TRBD1. The J segment lost 5 bases and the V segment lost 4 bases, leaving 8 bases of the junction unmatched. Germline V lookup: CDR1 KGHSH, CDR2 LQKENI. CDR3 size: 15 residues. The CDR3 loop is CASSQDRGGFTEAFF. The CDR3 DNA follows: TGTGCCAGCTCACAGGACAGGGGAGGGTTTACTGAAGCTTTCTTT. Variable domain in full (rest from reference TRBV18 and TRBJ1-1): NAGVMQNPRHLVRRRGQEARLRCSPMKGHSHVYWYRQLPEEGLKFMVYLQKENIIDESGMPKERFSAEFPKEGPSILRIQQVVRGDSAAYFCASSQDRGGFTEAFFGQGTRLTVV.

This sequence joins TRBV30 and TRBJ1-1, with 8 bases aligning to TRBD1. Trimming took 4 bases from V and 5 from J; bases not matched to a gene: 9. Germline-derived CDR1 and CDR2 are GTSNPN and SVGIG (reference sequence). The CDR3 spans 14 residues. For the CDR3, the DNA is TGTGCCTGGAATACCGGGACAGGCTTAACTGAAGCTTTCTTT. It specifies CAWNTGTGLTEAFF.

This chain links TRBV20-1 with TRBJ1-1, with D hard to call. Germline V gives CDR1 DFQATT, CDR2 SNEGSKA (reference sequence). V shed 3 bases and J shed 0 bases, with 11 bases lying between them. The CDR3 is made up of 14 amino acids. The CDR3 sequence is CSARSPNMNTEAFF. DNA for the CDR3: TGCAGTGCTAGGAGCCCAAACATGAACACTGAAGCTTTCTTT.

The V and J genes are TRBV5-1 and TRBJ1-2, with D unclear. Germline V gene data show CDR1 as SGHRS and CDR2 as YFSETQ. V lost 6 bases to trimming and J lost 9 bases, with 15 bases between them. There are 12 residues in the CDR3. The CDR3 sequence: CASNSGVGRYTF. The CDR3 nucleotides read TGCGCCAGCAACTCAGGAGTAGGGCGCTACACCTTC.

The rearrangement links TRBV14 to TRBJ2-2, with D hard to call. The CDR3 sequence is 14 residues long. In germline, CDR1 is SGHDN, CDR2 FVKESK. The V gene lost 7 bases and the J gene lost 3 bases, with 12 bases spanning the gap. The CDR3 region has the DNA TGTGCCAGCAACCCGGGCAGATACACCGGGGAGCTGTTTTTT. Amino acid sequence: CASNPGRYTGELFF.

The gene calls are TRBV2 and TRBJ1-2, with 10 positions matching TRBD1. Germline-derived CDR1 and CDR2 are SNHLY and FYNNEI. There are 14 residues in the CDR3. The J segment lost 3 bases and the V segment lost 8 bases, leaving 6 bases of the junction unmatched. The CDR3 DNA reads TGTGCCAGCGAAAGTGGGACAGGGGACTATGGCTACACCTTC. It is translated as CASESGTGDYGYTF.

For the CDR3, the DNA is TGTGCCTGGAGCCAGGGACAATCATATGGCTACACCTTC. Its protein product is CAWSQGQSYGYTF. The chain employs TRBV30 and TRBJ1-2; D may be TRBD1 (6 bases). The CDR3 runs 13 residues. V shed 3 bases and J shed 5 bases, with 13 bases lying between them. Germline CDR1 is GTSNPN and CDR2 is SVGIG (reference sequence).

V is TRBV20-1 and J is TRBJ2-5; D assignment may be TRBD1 or TRBD2 (5 bases each). The germline V and J ends were trimmed by 6 bases and 5 bases, with 13 bases remaining between them. Germline values: CDR1 DFQATT, CDR2 SNEGSKA (reference sequence). The CDR3 contains 12 residues. CDR3: CSATGTGETQYF. The CDR3 coding sequence is TGCAGTGCAACCGGGACCGGGGAGACCCAGTACTTC.

The V call is TRBV19, the J call TRBJ2-7; tentatively, D is TRBD1 (5 bases). In germline, CDR1 is LNHDA, CDR2 SQIVND (reference sequence). The CDR3 consists of 13 residues. The V end lost 5 bases, the J end lost 5 bases, and 13 bases lay between the germline ends. The DNA of the CDR3 is TGTGCCAGTAGTCCTCAGGGAAAAGACGAGCAGTACTTC. Its translation is CASSPQGKDEQYF.

The chain joins TRBV11-2 to TRBJ1-2; no clear D gene. The V end was cut by 1 base, the J end by 6 bases, with 6 bases between. This CDR3 has 12 amino acids. Looked up from germline, CDR1 is SGHAT and CDR2 is FQNNGV. CDR3 sequence reads: CASSLGLNGYTF. CDR3 nucleotide sequence: TGTGCCAGCAGCTTAGGTCTCAATGGCTACACCTTC.

This sequence joins TRBV30 and TRBJ2-7, with 11 bases lining up with TRBD2. With V trimmed by 4 bases and J by 1 base, 6 bases remained unmatched. CDR1 is GTSNPN, CDR2 SVGIG, per germline (reference sequence). CDR3 size: 15 residues. Here the CDR3 DNA reads TGTGCCTGGACCCCTAGCGGGAGGCCGTCCTACGAGCAGTACTTC. Translated: CAWTPSGRPSYEQYF.